This is a list of T cell receptor beta chains from one sample in a study of blood T cell repertoires in COVID-19. Sequenced by immunoSEQ multiplex PCR; TCRdb stores in-frame clones only, minus some. Found here are 200,000 to 250,000 clones, around nine tenths of them singletons; the top ten hold about a sixth. Specimen: peripheral blood. Receptors were obtained from a man between 45 and 60 years old with COVID-19, enrolled during active disease. The CDR3 runs from the conserved cysteine through the conserved F or W. D genes are given only for firm matches. Clone size is not always given. Where it is, it says once, few, many or a class for expanded clones.

D gene,V gene,J gene,clone size,CDR3 DNA,CDR3 protein
TRBD1,TRBV4-3,TRBJ1-1,.,TGCGCCAGCAGCCAAGATCAGCGCCGACAGGGCGACACTGAAGCTTTCTTT,CASSQDQRRQGDTEAFF
TRBD1,TRBV2,TRBJ1-1,.,TGTGCCAGCAGCGAACAGGGGGCCTCGAACACTGAAGCTTTCTTT,CASSEQGASNTEAFF
.,TRBV18,TRBJ2-3,.,TGTGCCAGCTCACCACCATGGCCAGGCACAGATACGCAGTATTTT,CASSPPWPGTDTQYF
.,TRBV19,TRBJ2-7,.,TGTGCCAGTAGTATAGGGAGTAGTTTC,CASSIGSSF
TRBD1,TRBV6-5,TRBJ1-5,.,TGTGCCAGCAGTACCACAGGGGGCAATCAGCCCCAGCATTTT,CASSTTGGNQPQHF
.,TRBV7-9,TRBJ2-3,.,TGTGCCAGCAGCCGACGACTAGGATTGGATACGCAGTATTTT,CASSRRLGLDTQYF
.,TRBV6-5,TRBJ2-7,.,TGTGCCAGCAGTTACTCGAGTCTAGGGGCCTACGAGCAGTACTTC,CASSYSSLGAYEQYF
.,TRBV12-3/TRBV12-4,TRBJ1-4,.,TGTGCCAGCAGTCCCCCCGCGGGGGAAAAACTGTTTTTT,CASSPPAGEKLFF
TRBD2,TRBV7-3,TRBJ2-1,.,TGTGCCAGCAGCTCGCAGCGGGGAGAGCAGTTCTTC,CASSSQRGEQFF
.,TRBV5-8,TRBJ2-5,.,TGTGCCAGCAGCTTTGGCAAAATAAGCGGCCAAGAGACCCAGTACTTC,CASSFGKISGQETQYF
.,TRBV9,TRBJ1-3,.,TGTGCCAGCAATAGACAGCCCTCTGGAAACACCATATATTTT,CASNRQPSGNTIYF
.,TRBV29-1,TRBJ1-2,.,TGCAGCGCAACCTCAGGGGACTATGGCTACACCTTC,CSATSGDYGYTF
TRBD1,TRBV6-5,TRBJ1-2,.,TGTGCCAGCAGTTACGCGCGACAGGGGAACTATGGCTACACCTTC,CASSYARQGNYGYTF
.,TRBV7-3,TRBJ2-3,few,TGTGCCAGCAGCTTATCAGGGGCAGATACGCAGTATTTT,CASSLSGADTQYF
TRBD2,TRBV7-2,TRBJ2-1,.,TGTGCCAGCAGCAAGAGACCCAGGACTAGAAGGGGCAATGAGCAGTTCTTC,CASSKRPRTRRGNEQFF
.,TRBV6-2/TRBV6-3,TRBJ2-7,.,TGTGCCAGCAGTTACGCGGACGAGCAGTACTTC,CASSYADEQYF
TRBD1,TRBV29-1,TRBJ1-3,.,TGCAGCGCCCGGGACAGCGGCTCTGGAAACACCATATATTTT,CSARDSGSGNTIYF
.,TRBV5-4,TRBJ1-1,.,TGTGCCAGCAGCTTAGGGGAGAACACTGAAGCTTTCTTT,CASSLGENTEAFF
TRBD1,TRBV7-8,TRBJ1-5,.,TGTGCCAGCAGCCCAAGTAGGGACAGGGTTAGCAATCAGCCCCAGCATTTT,CASSPSRDRVSNQPQHF
TRBD1,TRBV5-6,TRBJ2-7,.,TGTGCCAGCAGCCGGACCGGGACAGCCTACGAGCAGTACTTC,CASSRTGTAYEQYF
TRBD1,TRBV19,TRBJ1-2,once,TGTGCCAGTAGACGGACAGGGGGTTCCTATGGCTACACCTTC,CASRRTGGSYGYTF
.,TRBV18,TRBJ2-7,few,TGTGCCAGCCGACTTTCCGGTCGCTCTACCTACGAGCAGTACTTC,CASRLSGRSTYEQYF
.,TRBV3-1/TRBV3-2,TRBJ2-7,.,TGTGCCAGCAGTCCTCCACCTGGGATTAGCGGCAGGTACGAGCAGTACTTC,CASSPPPGISGRYEQYF
.,TRBV5-1,TRBJ1-5,.,TGCGCCAGCAGCCCCGGGTCAGACAATCAGCCCCAGCATTTT,CASSPGSDNQPQHF
TRBD1,TRBV19,TRBJ1-2,.,TGTGCCAGTACTCCCTTAGGGGGACAGGGAACCTATGGCTACACCTTC,CASTPLGGQGTYGYTF
.,TRBV2,TRBJ2-1,.,TGTGCCAGCATCCTCGACGGGGACAATGAGCAGTTCTTC,CASILDGDNEQFF
.,TRBV19,TRBJ1-4,.,TGTGCCAGTAGATTGGACAGAAATGAAAAACTGTTTTTT,CASRLDRNEKLFF
.,TRBV5-1,TRBJ2-7,.,TGCGCCAGCAGCGACAGGACGGGACCCTACGAGCAGTACTTC,CASSDRTGPYEQYF
.,TRBV24-1,TRBJ2-2,.,TGTGCCACCAGTGACCGCAGGGACACACCCACCGGGGAGCTGTTTTTT,CATSDRRDTPTGELFF
.,TRBV14,TRBJ2-1,.,TGTGCCAGCAGCCCCCGGACTGGCTCCTACAATGAGCAGTTCTTC,CASSPRTGSYNEQFF
.,TRBV19,TRBJ1-1,.,TGTGCCAGTAGTGCAGGCCGCATGAACACTGAAGCTTTCTTT,CASSAGRMNTEAFF
TRBD1,TRBV5-4,TRBJ1-2,.,TGTGCCAGCAGCTGGAGAGCAGGGGGGCATGGCTACACCTTC,CASSWRAGGHGYTF
.,TRBV19,TRBJ1-5,.,TGTGCCAGTAGCTCCCGGACAACCGGCAATCAGCCCCAGCATTTT,CASSSRTTGNQPQHF
.,TRBV2,TRBJ2-7,.,TGTGCCGGAACAGGAGCCGACTCCTACGAGCAGTACTTC,CAGTGADSYEQYF
.,TRBV10-2,TRBJ2-2,.,TGCGCCAGCAGGAAGGGGGATGCGAACACCGGGGAGCTGTTTTTT,CASRKGDANTGELFF
.,TRBV7-2,TRBJ2-7,.,TGTGCCAGCAGCTTAGCGCCAGGGTACTACGAGCAGTACTTC,CASSLAPGYYEQYF
.,TRBV6-5,TRBJ1-1,once,TGTGCCAGCAGTTACTCCGGGAGACCCGAAGCTTTCTTT,CASSYSGRPEAFF
.,TRBV19,TRBJ2-3,.,TGTGCCAGTAGTATGGGGGGAGTACCGGCAGATACGCAGTATTTT,CASSMGGVPADTQYF
.,TRBV7-9,TRBJ2-1,.,TGTGCCAGCAGCCTAGGGCCCCTCTACAATGAGCAGTTCTTC,CASSLGPLYNEQFF
TRBD1,TRBV6-5,TRBJ1-2,once,TGTGCCAGCAGCTACGGAGACAGGGGACGAGGCTATGGCTACACCTTC,CASSYGDRGRGYGYTF
TRBD2,TRBV5-6,TRBJ2-1,.,TGTGCCAGCAGCCCTGATAGGCGGGGGTCCTACAATGAGCAGTTCTTC,CASSPDRRGSYNEQFF
TRBD2,TRBV5-1,TRBJ2-1,.,TGCGCCAGCGGGAAGCGGGACTCCTACAATGAGCAGTTCTTC,CASGKRDSYNEQFF
TRBD2,TRBV4-3,TRBJ2-1,few,TGCGCCAGCAGCCAAGATGGGGGGGGCTCCTACAATGAGCAGTTCTTC,CASSQDGGGSYNEQFF
.,TRBV6-2/TRBV6-3,TRBJ2-1,.,TGTGCCAGCAGTGACGGAGGTGAGCAGTTCTTC,CASSDGGEQFF
.,TRBV3-1/TRBV3-2,TRBJ2-6,.,TGTGCCAGCAGCCAACGGGGAAGAGGGGCCAACGTCCTGACTTTC,CASSQRGRGANVLTF
TRBD1,TRBV5-5,TRBJ2-5,.,TGTGCCAGCAGCCCGGGGACAGTCCAAGAGACCCAGTACTTC,CASSPGTVQETQYF
TRBD1,TRBV7-8,TRBJ1-2,once,TGTGCCAGCAGCCATCCCCGCGAAGGGACAGGGGACGGCTACACCTTC,CASSHPREGTGDGYTF
.,TRBV5-4,TRBJ2-2,.,TGTGCCAGCAGCTCTCTAGCTCTGGGCACCGGGGAGCTGTTTTTT,CASSSLALGTGELFF
.,TRBV9,TRBJ2-1,few,TGTGCCAGCAGCGTATTCAGCGTTGGGAATGAGCAGTTCTTC,CASSVFSVGNEQFF
.,TRBV28,TRBJ1-2,.,TGTGCCAGCAGCCCTCCCGCAGGGTATGGCTACACCTTC,CASSPPAGYGYTF
.,TRBV5-1,TRBJ1-3,.,TGCGCCAGCAGCTTGGCAGGGGAAAGCTCTGGAAACACCATATATTTT,CASSLAGESSGNTIYF
TRBD2,TRBV27,TRBJ2-5,.,TGTGCCAGCAGTCCACGGGCGGGGGGGCAAGAGACCCAGTACTTC,CASSPRAGGQETQYF
.,TRBV30,TRBJ2-2,.,TGTGCCTGGAGTGTGTCTAGCGCAACGGTTGGGGAGCTGTTTTTT,CAWSVSSATVGELFF